A selection of T cell receptor beta chains follows, all from one sample in a study of vaccination and CD4 T cells after COVID-19. What these receptors recognize is not known. One entry per CDR3 protein results from TCRdb running MiXCR on the PCR reads. This table has about 10,000 distinct CDR3 sequences, 30% appearing once. Sample: CD4+ T cells from blood, cultured in vitro, taken after SARS-CoV-2 vaccination. The receptors here all came from a human donor who had recovered from COVID-19. The CDR3 runs from the conserved cysteine through the conserved F or W. A D gene is named only where the DNA matches it firmly. Some rows mark clone size as missing; the rest say once, few, many or name a class of expanded clone.

j_call: TRBJ2-7; clone_size: few; d_call: TRBD2; v_call: TRBV7-9; cdr3_nt: TGTGCCAGCAGCAAGCACGGGAGGCACCCCTACGAGCAGTACTTC; cdr3_aa: CASSKHGRHPYEQYF
j_call: TRBJ2-5; clone_size: few; d_call: .; v_call: TRBV7-9; cdr3_nt: TGTGCCAGCAGCTTTCCCAGGAAACAAGAGACCCAGTACTTC; cdr3_aa: CASSFPRKQETQYF
j_call: TRBJ2-1; clone_size: .; d_call: .; v_call: TRBV30; cdr3_nt: TGTGCCTGGAGTGGGCCAGGAGTTGGAGTTAACAATGAGCAGTTCTTC; cdr3_aa: CAWSGPGVGVNNEQFF
j_call: TRBJ2-7; clone_size: .; d_call: .; v_call: TRBV7-2; cdr3_nt: TGTGCCACGAGGAGGACCCCCAAAGGCGGGCAGTACTTC; cdr3_aa: CATRRTPKGGQYF
j_call: TRBJ2-5; clone_size: few; d_call: TRBD2; v_call: TRBV28; cdr3_nt: TGTGCCAGCAGTCCCCTTAGCGGGGGAAAGGAGACCCAGTACTTC; cdr3_aa: CASSPLSGGKETQYF
j_call: TRBJ1-6; clone_size: .; d_call: TRBD1; v_call: TRBV4-2; cdr3_nt: TGTGCCAGCAGCCAAGACGTCGGACAGGGGCATTCACCCCTCCACTTT; cdr3_aa: CASSQDVGQGHSPLHF
j_call: TRBJ2-7; clone_size: .; d_call: .; v_call: TRBV20-1; cdr3_nt: TGCAGTGCTGTAGGGCAGACCTACGAGCAGTACTTC; cdr3_aa: CSAVGQTYEQYF
j_call: TRBJ2-3; clone_size: .; d_call: TRBD2; v_call: TRBV29-1; cdr3_nt: TGCAGCGCCGGACATCAGGGACTAGTGGATACGCAGTATTTT; cdr3_aa: CSAGHQGLVDTQYF
j_call: TRBJ1-1; clone_size: .; d_call: .; v_call: TRBV29-1; cdr3_nt: TGCAGCGTGCGCAACCCGGGAGGCACTGAAGCTTTCTTT; cdr3_aa: CSVRNPGGTEAFF
j_call: TRBJ1-5; clone_size: .; d_call: .; v_call: TRBV6-2/TRBV6-3; cdr3_nt: TGTGCCAGCAGTTACTCCTACGGGGGGCCCAATCAGCCCCAGCATTTT; cdr3_aa: CASSYSYGGPNQPQHF
j_call: TRBJ2-5; clone_size: .; d_call: .; v_call: TRBV7-2; cdr3_nt: TGTGCCAGCAGCTTTTCTAGGGAGGCCCAGTACTTC; cdr3_aa: CASSFSREAQYF
j_call: TRBJ1-1; clone_size: few; d_call: .; v_call: TRBV11-2; cdr3_nt: TGTGCCAGCAGAGCCGGAGAATACACTGAAGCTTTCTTT; cdr3_aa: CASRAGEYTEAFF
j_call: TRBJ1-1; clone_size: .; d_call: .; v_call: TRBV18; cdr3_nt: TGTGCCAGCTCATTAATGACGGTGAACACTGAAGCTTTCTTT; cdr3_aa: CASSLMTVNTEAFF
j_call: TRBJ1-2; clone_size: .; d_call: TRBD1; v_call: TRBV7-9; cdr3_nt: TGTGCCAGCAGCTTCCTTAGCTCCCCATGGGGACAGGGAGAGGTTAATGGCTACACCTTC; cdr3_aa: CASSFLSSPWGQGEVNGYTF
j_call: TRBJ2-1; clone_size: .; d_call: TRBD2; v_call: TRBV7-8; cdr3_nt: TGTGCCAGCAGCTTAGCGGGAGGGCCCCGAACGATTTCCTACAATGAGCAGTTCTTC; cdr3_aa: CASSLAGGPRTISYNEQFF
j_call: TRBJ2-1; clone_size: .; d_call: TRBD2; v_call: TRBV7-2; cdr3_nt: TGTGCCAGCAGCTTGGGACTAGCGGGACGGGATGAGCAGTTCTTC; cdr3_aa: CASSLGLAGRDEQFF
j_call: TRBJ2-4; clone_size: .; d_call: .; v_call: TRBV18; cdr3_nt: TGTGCCAGCTCACCACCGAATCCTAGAGGGGATGAGGCCATTCAGTACTTC; cdr3_aa: CASSPPNPRGDEAIQYF
j_call: TRBJ2-7; clone_size: .; d_call: .; v_call: TRBV6-1; cdr3_nt: TGTGCCAGCAGTGAAACGATCGGAGAGGAGCGGTACTTC; cdr3_aa: CASSETIGEERYF
j_call: TRBJ1-1; clone_size: .; d_call: TRBD1; v_call: TRBV20-1; cdr3_nt: TGCAGTGCCGCACAGGGGGCGTTGAGGAACACTGAAGCTTTCTTT; cdr3_aa: CSAAQGALRNTEAFF
j_call: TRBJ2-7; clone_size: .; d_call: .; v_call: TRBV27; cdr3_nt: TGTGCCAGCACCCAGTGGATTGAGGGCGGTTACGAGCAGTACTTC; cdr3_aa: CASTQWIEGGYEQYF
j_call: TRBJ2-5; clone_size: .; d_call: TRBD2; v_call: TRBV11-3; cdr3_nt: TGTGCCAGCAGCTTAGGAACTAGCGGGAGCTTCGGGGAGACCCAGTACTTC; cdr3_aa: CASSLGTSGSFGETQYF
j_call: TRBJ2-3; clone_size: few; d_call: TRBD2; v_call: TRBV20-1; cdr3_nt: TGCAGTGCTCCCCAGGCGGGAGGGACAGATACGCAGTATTTT; cdr3_aa: CSAPQAGGTDTQYF
j_call: TRBJ1-1; clone_size: .; d_call: .; v_call: TRBV10-1; cdr3_nt: TGCGCCAGCAGTGAGTCGATGGTCATGAACACTGAAGCTTTCTTT; cdr3_aa: CASSESMVMNTEAFF
j_call: TRBJ2-5; clone_size: once; d_call: .; v_call: TRBV7-6; cdr3_nt: TGTGCCAGCAGCCCGCAGGGGTTAATAGGGGAGACCCAGTACTTC; cdr3_aa: CASSPQGLIGETQYF
j_call: TRBJ2-5; clone_size: few; d_call: TRBD1; v_call: TRBV20-1; cdr3_nt: TGCAGTGCCCCAGGGACAGGGCAAGAGACCCAGTACTTC; cdr3_aa: CSAPGTGQETQYF
j_call: TRBJ1-1; clone_size: few; d_call: .; v_call: TRBV10-3; cdr3_nt: TGTGCCGTGGGGACACAGAACACTGAAGCTTTCTTT; cdr3_aa: CAVGTQNTEAFF
j_call: TRBJ2-7; clone_size: few; d_call: TRBD2; v_call: TRBV7-6; cdr3_nt: TGTGCCAGCAGCCCCGGACTAGCGGGCTTAAGGTACGAGCAGTACTTC; cdr3_aa: CASSPGLAGLRYEQYF
j_call: TRBJ1-4; clone_size: .; d_call: .; v_call: TRBV7-9; cdr3_nt: TGTGCCAGCAGCCCCTTACCCGGGAAGAATGAAAAACTGTTTTTT; cdr3_aa: CASSPLPGKNEKLFF
j_call: TRBJ2-5; clone_size: .; d_call: TRBD1; v_call: TRBV28; cdr3_nt: TGTGCCAGCACCCACAGACAGGGTCGGGAGACCCAGTACTTC; cdr3_aa: CASTHRQGRETQYF
j_call: TRBJ2-4; clone_size: .; d_call: .; v_call: TRBV28; cdr3_nt: TGTGCCAGCAGCGGACAGGGCGCGGGAGAACGGAACATTCAGTACTTC; cdr3_aa: CASSGQGAGERNIQYF
j_call: TRBJ2-2; clone_size: .; d_call: TRBD2; v_call: TRBV19; cdr3_nt: TGTGCCAGTAGTAAGGGCTTAGCGGGAGTCATAACCGGGGAGCTGTTTTTT; cdr3_aa: CASSKGLAGVITGELFF
j_call: TRBJ2-1; clone_size: .; d_call: TRBD2; v_call: TRBV5-1; cdr3_nt: TGCGCCAGCAGCTTGTCTTTCTGGGAGGGTGAGCAGTTCTTC; cdr3_aa: CASSLSFWEGEQFF
j_call: TRBJ2-1; clone_size: .; d_call: .; v_call: TRBV6-5; cdr3_nt: TGTGCCAGCAGTTACGGGATCGGCGGGAATGAGCAGTTCTTC; cdr3_aa: CASSYGIGGNEQFF
j_call: TRBJ2-1; clone_size: .; d_call: .; v_call: TRBV29-1; cdr3_nt: TGCAGCGTTACATGGGTAAGGGCAGACTCCTACAATGAGCAGTTCTTC; cdr3_aa: CSVTWVRADSYNEQFF
j_call: TRBJ2-7; clone_size: .; d_call: .; v_call: TRBV6-2/TRBV6-3; cdr3_nt: TGTGCCAGCAGAACCCCGGGGGAGCAGTACTTC; cdr3_aa: CASRTPGEQYF
j_call: TRBJ1-3; clone_size: .; d_call: .; v_call: TRBV4-3; cdr3_nt: TGCGCCAGCAGCCAATCGACAGTTGAATATGCTACGGCTGGAAACACCATATATTTT; cdr3_aa: CASSQSTVEYATAGNTIYF
j_call: TRBJ2-3; clone_size: .; d_call: TRBD2; v_call: TRBV6-2/TRBV6-3; cdr3_nt: TGTGCCAGCAGAAGGACTAGCGGGACAGATACGCAGTATTTT; cdr3_aa: CASRRTSGTDTQYF
j_call: TRBJ2-3; clone_size: .; d_call: .; v_call: TRBV7-2; cdr3_nt: TGTGCCAGCAGCCCCCAGGGGATGGATACGCAGTATTTT; cdr3_aa: CASSPQGMDTQYF
j_call: TRBJ1-4; clone_size: .; d_call: TRBD1; v_call: TRBV20-1; cdr3_nt: TGCAGTGCTACTAGAACGAGCGGGACAGGTGAAAAACTGTTTTTT; cdr3_aa: CSATRTSGTGEKLFF
j_call: TRBJ2-7; clone_size: .; d_call: TRBD1; v_call: TRBV19; cdr3_nt: TGTGCCAGTCACTCAGGCAGGGGGTATTTCGAGCAGTACTTC; cdr3_aa: CASHSGRGYFEQYF
j_call: TRBJ1-1; clone_size: few; d_call: .; v_call: TRBV20-1; cdr3_nt: TGCAGTGCTAGAGTACGAGGGATCGCTTTCTTT; cdr3_aa: CSARVRGIAFF
j_call: TRBJ2-7; clone_size: medium-sized; d_call: .; v_call: TRBV20-1; cdr3_nt: TGCAGTGCTAGAGACCCCGGAGAGGGGCAGTACTTC; cdr3_aa: CSARDPGEGQYF
j_call: TRBJ2-1; clone_size: .; d_call: TRBD2; v_call: TRBV20-1; cdr3_nt: TGCAGTGCTCTGGGACTAGCGTTAACCCAAAGCTCCTACAATGAGCAGTTCTTC; cdr3_aa: CSALGLALTQSSYNEQFF
j_call: TRBJ1-2; clone_size: few; d_call: .; v_call: TRBV29-1; cdr3_nt: TGCAGCGTTGGGACCGGGGGCGCGGGGAGCTATGGCTACACCTTC; cdr3_aa: CSVGTGGAGSYGYTF
j_call: TRBJ1-1; clone_size: .; d_call: .; v_call: TRBV30; cdr3_nt: TGTGCGTTGGGGTCGGGCACTGAAGCTTTCTTT; cdr3_aa: CALGSGTEAFF
j_call: TRBJ1-6; clone_size: few; d_call: .; v_call: TRBV20-1; cdr3_nt: TGCAGTGCTAGGAGGTCTGGAGATTCACCCCTCCACTTT; cdr3_aa: CSARRSGDSPLHF